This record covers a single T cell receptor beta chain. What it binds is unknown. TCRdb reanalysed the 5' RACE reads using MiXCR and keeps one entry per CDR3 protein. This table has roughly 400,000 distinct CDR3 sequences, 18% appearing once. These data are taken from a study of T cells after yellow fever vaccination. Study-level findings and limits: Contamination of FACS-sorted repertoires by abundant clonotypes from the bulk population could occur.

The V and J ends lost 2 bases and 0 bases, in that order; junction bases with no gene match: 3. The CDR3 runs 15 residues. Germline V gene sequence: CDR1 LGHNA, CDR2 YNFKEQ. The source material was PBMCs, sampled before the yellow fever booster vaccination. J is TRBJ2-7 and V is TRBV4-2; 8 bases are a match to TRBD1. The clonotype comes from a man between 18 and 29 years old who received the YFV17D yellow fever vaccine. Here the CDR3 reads CASSQSGTGSYEQYF. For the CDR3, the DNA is TGTGCCAGCAGCCAATCTGGGACAGGCTCCTACGAGCAGTACTTC.